This T cell receptor beta chain stems from a study of beta chain features in type 1 diabetes. The study, taken as a whole, reports: Cells expressing TCR highly could be over-represented by cDNA sequencing. All four CD4+ subsets from Type 1 diabetes patients carried moderately but significantly shorter TCRB CDR3s. In these data, an HLA type influence on TCRB rearrangement remained unresolved.

As concerns this clone: What it recognizes is unknown.

This CDR3 contains 13 residues. Germline lookup yields CDR1 MNHEY and CDR2 SMNVEV (reference sequence). The V end lost 6 bases, the J end lost 2 bases, and 11 bases lay between the germline ends. cDNA synthesis used the whole RNA isolate, giving expressed TCRB sequences. Assay used: immunoSEQ multiplex PCR; TCRdb lists only in-frame clones, some missing. The sample has 160,000 or so clones; 63% are singletons. This sequence originates from a man aged 30-40 years with type 1 diabetes. The rearrangement links TRBV27 to TRBJ2-7; the D is unclear. Sequencing input: naive CD4+ T cells from blood. This chain's CDR3 is CASRPRSAYEQYF. CDR3 bases: TGTGCCAGCAGGCCACGGTCGGCCTACGAGCAGTACTTC.